The rows below give T cell receptor beta chains drawn from one sample of a study of T cell responses to AZD1222 COVID-19 vaccine. Measured with immunoSEQ multiplex PCR; TCRdb has only the in-frame clones, and not every one. Of approximately 93,000 clones listed, approximately 89% are singletons. This material consisted of peripheral blood, taken 28 days after the second AZD1222 dose. Source of these receptors: an adult who received the AZD1222 COVID-19 vaccine. Both conserved end residues are part of each CDR3. The order of the fields is CDR3 DNA, CDR3 protein, D gene, clone size, J gene, V gene. D genes are given only for firm matches. Rows give clone size only sometimes, using once, few, many, or a class for an expanded clone.

CDR3nt: TGCGCCAGCAGCCAAAAGACAGGCTCTGGGGCCAACGTCCTGACTTTC
CDR3aa: CASSQKTGSGANVLTF
d_gene: -
abundance: -
j_gene: TRBJ2-6
v_gene: TRBV4-3

CDR3nt: TGCGCCAGCAGCTTGGATGAAGTTGCCGAGCAGTACTTC
CDR3aa: CASSLDEVAEQYF
d_gene: -
abundance: -
j_gene: TRBJ2-7
v_gene: TRBV5-1

CDR3nt: TGTGCCAGCAGCCAAGTCGAGACATCTTACGAGCAGTACTTC
CDR3aa: CASSQVETSYEQYF
d_gene: -
abundance: -
j_gene: TRBJ2-7
v_gene: TRBV14

CDR3nt: TGCGCCAGCAGCTGGGGACAGACGAACACCGGGGAGCTGTTTTTT
CDR3aa: CASSWGQTNTGELFF
d_gene: TRBD1
abundance: -
j_gene: TRBJ2-2
v_gene: TRBV5-1

CDR3nt: TGTGCCAGCAGTCACACCGGGACGGGCCTCGAGCAGTACTTC
CDR3aa: CASSHTGTGLEQYF
d_gene: -
abundance: -
j_gene: TRBJ2-7
v_gene: TRBV7-9

CDR3nt: TGCGCCAGCAGCCAAGCAGTCGGCAGGGCCTACGAGCAGTACTTC
CDR3aa: CASSQAVGRAYEQYF
d_gene: -
abundance: -
j_gene: TRBJ2-7
v_gene: TRBV4-1

CDR3nt: TGCGCCAGCAGCGGAACACCGGGACTAGGTCCGTTCTTC
CDR3aa: CASSGTPGLGPFF
d_gene: TRBD2
abundance: -
j_gene: TRBJ2-1
v_gene: TRBV5-1

CDR3nt: TGTGCCACCAGTGGTGGACAGGGTACTAGCACAGATACGCAGTATTTT
CDR3aa: CATSGGQGTSTDTQYF
d_gene: TRBD1
abundance: -
j_gene: TRBJ2-3
v_gene: TRBV24-1

CDR3nt: TGTGCCAGCAGCCTACAGGTCGGACACTCTGGAAACACCATATATTTT
CDR3aa: CASSLQVGHSGNTIYF
d_gene: -
abundance: once
j_gene: TRBJ1-3
v_gene: TRBV7-9

CDR3nt: TGTGCCAGCAGCCAAGATTCCTTCTCTGGAAACACCATATATTTT
CDR3aa: CASSQDSFSGNTIYF
d_gene: -
abundance: -
j_gene: TRBJ1-3
v_gene: TRBV3-1/TRBV3-2

CDR3nt: TGTGCCAGCAGTTTCAAGATTAACACTGAAGCTTTCTTT
CDR3aa: CASSFKINTEAFF
d_gene: -
abundance: -
j_gene: TRBJ1-1
v_gene: TRBV27

CDR3nt: TGTGCCAGCAGTCGGACAGGAACGAACACCGGGGAGCTGTTTTTT
CDR3aa: CASSRTGTNTGELFF
d_gene: TRBD1
abundance: -
j_gene: TRBJ2-2
v_gene: TRBV2

CDR3nt: TGCGCCAGCAGCCAACAGGCCTCCTACAATGAGCAGTTCTTC
CDR3aa: CASSQQASYNEQFF
d_gene: -
abundance: once
j_gene: TRBJ2-1
v_gene: TRBV4-1

CDR3nt: TGTGCCAGCAGCCGATTATCCCTTGGGCAGTACCTAATGAACACTGAAGCTTTCTTT
CDR3aa: CASSRLSLGQYLMNTEAFF
d_gene: -
abundance: -
j_gene: TRBJ1-1
v_gene: TRBV28

CDR3nt: TGTGCCATCAGTCTCGACAGGGGCTCTGGAAACACCATATATTTT
CDR3aa: CAISLDRGSGNTIYF
d_gene: TRBD1
abundance: -
j_gene: TRBJ1-3
v_gene: TRBV10-3

CDR3nt: TGTGCCAGCAGCCTAGACCCCCGGGACACCCTAATATCACCCCTCCACTTT
CDR3aa: CASSLDPRDTLISPLHF
d_gene: -
abundance: -
j_gene: TRBJ1-6
v_gene: TRBV9

CDR3nt: TGTGCCAGCAAGTCGACCGGGCGGGACACTGAAGCTTTCTTT
CDR3aa: CASKSTGRDTEAFF
d_gene: -
abundance: -
j_gene: TRBJ1-1
v_gene: TRBV6-5

CDR3nt: TGCAGCGTTACAGCGGACACCGGGGAGCTGTTTTTT
CDR3aa: CSVTADTGELFF
d_gene: -
abundance: -
j_gene: TRBJ2-2
v_gene: TRBV29-1

CDR3nt: TGTGCCAGCAGCCAAGATTTAAGGGGGCGAGTGCTGCGGGGCCAGAACACTGAAGCTTTCTTT
CDR3aa: CASSQDLRGRVLRGQNTEAFF
d_gene: TRBD1
abundance: -
j_gene: TRBJ1-1
v_gene: TRBV3-1/TRBV3-2

CDR3nt: TGTGCCAGCAGTGAAAGCAGTTTAAATGAAAAACTGTTTTTT
CDR3aa: CASSESSLNEKLFF
d_gene: -
abundance: -
j_gene: TRBJ1-4
v_gene: TRBV6-1

CDR3nt: TGTGCCAGTAGTGGACAGGTCGCAAATTCACCCCTCCACTTT
CDR3aa: CASSGQVANSPLHF
d_gene: TRBD1
abundance: -
j_gene: TRBJ1-6
v_gene: TRBV19

CDR3nt: TGTGCCAGCAGTTCTGACAGGGTAAATGAGCAGTTCTTC
CDR3aa: CASSSDRVNEQFF
d_gene: TRBD1
abundance: -
j_gene: TRBJ2-1
v_gene: TRBV7-8

CDR3nt: TGTGCCATCAGTGGCAGCGAGGGGGCGTCCTATGGCTACACCTTC
CDR3aa: CAISGSEGASYGYTF
d_gene: TRBD1
abundance: -
j_gene: TRBJ1-2
v_gene: TRBV10-3

CDR3nt: TGTGCCAGTAGTATTCGGTTCGGCAGCTGGGGGGTTTTCGGAAACACCATATATTTT
CDR3aa: CASSIRFGSWGVFGNTIYF
d_gene: -
abundance: -
j_gene: TRBJ1-3
v_gene: TRBV19

CDR3nt: TGTGCCAGCAGCAACGGGCCGACTAGCGGGGGGCCGAAGGGCTCCTACAATGAGCAGTTCTTC
CDR3aa: CASSNGPTSGGPKGSYNEQFF
d_gene: -
abundance: once
j_gene: TRBJ2-1
v_gene: TRBV21-1

CDR3nt: TGTGCCAGTAGTAGCAAAAGAAAGAACACTGAAGCTTTCTTT
CDR3aa: CASSSKRKNTEAFF
d_gene: -
abundance: -
j_gene: TRBJ1-1
v_gene: TRBV19

CDR3nt: TGTGCCTGTATACAGGGATCTGGAAACACCATATATTTT
CDR3aa: CACIQGSGNTIYF
d_gene: -
abundance: -
j_gene: TRBJ1-3
v_gene: TRBV30

CDR3nt: TGTGCCTGGAGTGCCTGGGGCCAGGGAAATTCACCCCTCCACTTT
CDR3aa: CAWSAWGQGNSPLHF
d_gene: -
abundance: -
j_gene: TRBJ1-6
v_gene: TRBV30

CDR3nt: TGCAGCGTTGAAGAGACTAGCCCGGCGTACATTCAGTACTTC
CDR3aa: CSVEETSPAYIQYF
d_gene: TRBD2
abundance: -
j_gene: TRBJ2-4
v_gene: TRBV29-1

CDR3nt: TGTGCCAGCAGCGGGGGGGTCGAAGCTTTCTTT
CDR3aa: CASSGGVEAFF
d_gene: -
abundance: -
j_gene: TRBJ1-1
v_gene: TRBV6-2/TRBV6-3

CDR3nt: TGTGCCAGCAGCTTAGTCCGCTCTGGAAACACCATATATTTT
CDR3aa: CASSLVRSGNTIYF
d_gene: -
abundance: -
j_gene: TRBJ1-3
v_gene: TRBV11-2

CDR3nt: TGTGCCAGCAGCTTGCGGCCCCTAACCTATGGCTACACCTTC
CDR3aa: CASSLRPLTYGYTF
d_gene: -
abundance: -
j_gene: TRBJ1-2
v_gene: TRBV5-6

CDR3nt: TGTGCCAGCAGTTACCAACCGTTCGACACCGGGGAGCTGTTTTTT
CDR3aa: CASSYQPFDTGELFF
d_gene: -
abundance: -
j_gene: TRBJ2-2
v_gene: TRBV6-5

CDR3nt: TGCGCCAGCAGCCAAGATTATTCCAGGAATAATGAAAAACTGTTTTTT
CDR3aa: CASSQDYSRNNEKLFF
d_gene: -
abundance: few
j_gene: TRBJ1-4
v_gene: TRBV4-1

CDR3nt: TGTGCCAGCAGCCTAGGGGCACGAGGTGGGGGGCAAGAGACCCAGTACTTC
CDR3aa: CASSLGARGGGQETQYF
d_gene: -
abundance: once
j_gene: TRBJ2-5
v_gene: TRBV7-2

CDR3nt: TGTGCCAGCAGCTTGGTAGGCGAGGGCTACACCTTC
CDR3aa: CASSLVGEGYTF
d_gene: -
abundance: -
j_gene: TRBJ1-2
v_gene: TRBV5-6

CDR3nt: TGTGCCAGCGGGGAGGTCGTGCTTGGCTACACCTTC
CDR3aa: CASGEVVLGYTF
d_gene: -
abundance: -
j_gene: TRBJ1-2
v_gene: TRBV12-3/TRBV12-4

CDR3nt: TGTGCCAGCAGCTTAGACCCCTACCCGTCCGGGAGAGAAGCTTTCTTT
CDR3aa: CASSLDPYPSGREAFF
d_gene: -
abundance: -
j_gene: TRBJ1-1
v_gene: TRBV7-3

CDR3nt: TGTGCCAGCAGCGGTGGGATCCCAGGCGACGGCACTGAAGCTTTCTTT
CDR3aa: CASSGGIPGDGTEAFF
d_gene: -
abundance: once
j_gene: TRBJ1-1
v_gene: TRBV9

CDR3nt: TGTGCCAGCAGCCCACACCGGACTAGCGGGGGGGCCCCAGATACGCAGTATTTT
CDR3aa: CASSPHRTSGGAPDTQYF
d_gene: TRBD2
abundance: -
j_gene: TRBJ2-3
v_gene: TRBV5-4

CDR3nt: TGTGCCAGCAGGATTATATTCCCCGGGCGACCGGGCTACGAGCAGTACTTC
CDR3aa: CASRIIFPGRPGYEQYF
d_gene: -
abundance: -
j_gene: TRBJ2-7
v_gene: TRBV28

CDR3nt: TGTGCCAGCAGCTCGGCAGGGGTCTACGAGCAGTACTTC
CDR3aa: CASSSAGVYEQYF
d_gene: -
abundance: -
j_gene: TRBJ2-7
v_gene: TRBV7-9

CDR3nt: TGTGCCAGCAGTTACTCGAATGGGGGTTTCGAAAAACTGTTTTTT
CDR3aa: CASSYSNGGFEKLFF
d_gene: -
abundance: -
j_gene: TRBJ1-4
v_gene: TRBV6-5